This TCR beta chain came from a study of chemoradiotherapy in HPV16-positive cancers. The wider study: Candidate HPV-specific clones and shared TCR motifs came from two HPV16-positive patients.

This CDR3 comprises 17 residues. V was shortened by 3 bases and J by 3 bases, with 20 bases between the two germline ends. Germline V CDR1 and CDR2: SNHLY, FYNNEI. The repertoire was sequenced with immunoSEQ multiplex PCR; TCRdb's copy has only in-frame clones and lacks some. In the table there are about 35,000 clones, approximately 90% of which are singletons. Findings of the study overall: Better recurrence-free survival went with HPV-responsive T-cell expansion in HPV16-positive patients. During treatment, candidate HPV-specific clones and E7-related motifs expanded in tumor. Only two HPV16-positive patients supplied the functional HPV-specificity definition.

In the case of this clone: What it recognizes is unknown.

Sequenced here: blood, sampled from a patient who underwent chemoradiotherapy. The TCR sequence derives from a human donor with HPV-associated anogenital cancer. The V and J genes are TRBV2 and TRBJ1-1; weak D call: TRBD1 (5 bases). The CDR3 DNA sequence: TGTGCCAGCAGTGACGGAGGGTGGGCAGGGTCAGACACTGAAGCTTTCTTT. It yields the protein CASSDGGWAGSDTEAFF. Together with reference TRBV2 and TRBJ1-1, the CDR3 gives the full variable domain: EPEVTQTPSHQVTQMGQEVILRCVPISNHLYFYWYRQILGQKVEFLVSFYNNEISEKSEIFDDQFSVERPDGSNFTLKIRSTKLEDSAMYFCASSDGGWAGSDTEAFFGQGTRLTVV.